What follows are 20 T cell receptor beta chains derived from one specimen sequenced in a study of STAT5B mutations in CD4+ large granular lymphocyte leukemia. Libraries were prepared by immunoSEQ multiplex PCR; TCRdb keeps only in-frame clonotypes and omits some of them. The sample lists just under 20,000 clones; roughly 84% were seen once. Sequencing input: CD4+ T cells from blood buffy coats. The origin of the receptors is a human donor in good health.

J is TRBJ1-1 and V is TRBV7-2; 7 bases agree with TRBD1. Germline loops: CDR1 SGHTA, CDR2 FQGNSA. After removal of 4 bases from V and 3 bases from J, the junction contained 5 bases not matched to a gene. The CDR3 length is 14 residues. CDR3 DNA: TGTGCCAGCAGCTCCCCGACAGGGTACACTGAAGCTTTCTTT. Its protein is CASSSPTGYTEAFF.

V usage is TRBV5-6 and J usage is TRBJ1-4, with D tentatively TRBD1 (6 bases). From germline, CDR1 is SGHDT and CDR2 YYEEEE. The CDR3 contains 14 residues. V lost 3 bases and J lost 8, with 14 bases in between. CDR3 in amino acids: CASSWGALREKLFF. The CDR3, as DNA: TGTGCCAGCAGCTGGGGGGCCCTCCGGGAAAAACTGTTTTTT.

The chain recombines TRBV19 with TRBJ1-1, with D perhaps matching TRBD1 (6 bases). Deletions cut 9 bases from V and 4 bases from J, with 18 bases between. Germline lookup yields CDR1 LNHDA and CDR2 SQIVND (reference sequence). The CDR3 is made up of 14 amino acids. Written as DNA, the CDR3 is TGTGCCAGCCGCTGGGAGACAGGTCCCACTGAAGCTTTCTTT. Amino acids: CASRWETGPTEAFF. The full variable domain, rest sourced from reference TRBV19 and TRBJ1-1, is DGGITQSPKYLFRKEGQNVTLSCEQNLNHDAMYWYRQDPGQGLRLIYYSQIVNDFQKGDIAEGYSVSREKKESFPLTVTSAQKNPTAFYLCASRWETGPTEAFFGQGTRLTVV.

This clone occurred once. This chain links TRBV25-1 with TRBJ2-7, with 10 bases aligning to TRBD2. Germline V gene lookup returns CDR1 MGHDK and CDR2 SYGVNS. Trimming at V came to 5 bases and at J to 2 bases, leaving 6 bases not matched to a gene. The CDR3 contains 15 residues. CDR3 in amino acids: CASSKSSGSAYEQYF. In DNA form, the CDR3 reads TGTGCCAGCAGTAAATCTAGCGGGAGTGCCTACGAGCAGTACTTC.

The chain uses TRBV2 and TRBJ2-4; D gene uncertain. Germline V gene data show CDR1 as SNHLY and CDR2 as FYNNEI. V was clipped by 7 bases and J by 9 bases, with 13 bases between them. The CDR3 has 12 amino acids. In DNA, the CDR3 is TGTGCCAGCACCAACTTAGCCCTCATTCAGTACTTC. Amino acid sequence: CASTNLALIQYF.

The gene calls are TRBV30 and TRBJ1-5; D uncertain. The V end was cut by 3 bases, the J end by 1 base, with 13 bases between. In germline, CDR1 is GTSNPN, CDR2 SVGIG (reference sequence). The CDR3 contains 15 residues. The CDR3 is CAWSSLGTSNQPQHF. The CDR3 bases are TGTGCCTGGAGCTCTCTGGGAACGAGCAATCAGCCCCAGCATTTT.

The CDR3 here is CASSLAGVVTGELFF. In DNA, the CDR3 is TGTGCCAGCAGTCTCGCGGGAGTCGTCACCGGGGAGCTGTTTTTT. This chain uses TRBV6-5 with TRBJ2-2, with 7 bases lining up with TRBD2. This CDR3 region has 15 residues. Per germline, CDR1 MNHEY and CDR2 SVGAGI. With V trimmed by 5 bases and J by 4 bases, 7 bases remained unmatched.

This sequence joins TRBV7-9 and TRBJ2-6; 7 positions match TRBD1. Germline CDR1 and CDR2: SEHNR and FQNEAQ (reference sequence). V gave up 5 bases and J gave up 4 bases; unmatched junction bases: 5. The CDR3 runs to 15 residues. The CDR3 is CASSPQGKGANVLTF. The DNA of the CDR3 is TGTGCCAGCAGCCCACAGGGGAAAGGGGCCAACGTCCTGACTTTC.

The table lists this clone with a few counts. V gene TRBV2 combines with J gene TRBJ2-2, with 14 bases lining up with TRBD2. The J segment lost 4 bases and the V segment lost 6 bases, leaving 7 bases of the junction unmatched. The CDR3 is made up of 17 amino acids. The germline V gene encodes CDR1 SNHLY and CDR2 FYNNEI. CDR3 residues: CASRGLAGGSSTGELFF. The CDR3 DNA is TGTGCCAGCAGAGGACTAGCGGGAGGATCGAGCACCGGGGAGCTGTTTTTT. Variable domain in full (rest from reference TRBV2 and TRBJ2-2): EPEVTQTPSHQVTQMGQEVILRCVPISNHLYFYWYRQILGQKVEFLVSFYNNEISEKSEIFDDQFSVERPDGSNFTLKIRSTKLEDSAMYFCASRGLAGGSSTGELFFGEGSRLTVL.

The V call is TRBV6-5, the J call TRBJ1-5; no clear D. The CDR3 has 13 residues. Trimming took 6 bases from V and 0 from J, leaving 6 bases between them. CDR1 and CDR2 (germline): MNHEY, SVGAGI. CDR3 bases: TGTGCCAGCAGCAGTTATAGCAATCAGCCCCAGCATTTT. Its protein is CASSSYSNQPQHF.

This clone was counted a few times. This rearrangement joins TRBV6-1 to TRBJ1-2; D ambiguous. Trimming stripped 4 bases from V and 9 bases from J, with 9 bases between. The CDR3 extends over 11 amino acids. The germline V gene has CDR1 MNHNS and CDR2 SASEGT. CDR3 DNA sequence: TGTGCCAGCAGTGTAGACTCTCGCTACACCTTC. The encoded protein is CASSVDSRYTF.

The genes are TRBV2 and TRBJ2-5; D is ambiguous. Trimming pared 6 bases from V and 2 bases from J, leaving 13 bases between. CDR1 is SNHLY, CDR2 FYNNEI, per germline. The CDR3 spans 14 residues. The CDR3 region is CASSPNRNQETQYF. The CDR3 DNA is TGTGCCAGCAGCCCTAATAGAAATCAAGAGACCCAGTACTTC.

This rearrangement joins TRBV6-1 to TRBJ1-3; tentatively, D is TRBD1 (5 bases). Per the germline V gene, CDR1 is MNHNS and CDR2 is SASEGT. The CDR3 is made up of 13 amino acids. V lost 6 bases and J 3 bases, leaving 9 bases between the germline ends. The CDR3: CASRAGGGNTIYF. The CDR3 DNA sequence: TGTGCCAGCAGGGCGGGGGGTGGAAACACCATATATTTT.

This chain connects TRBV2 to TRBJ2-7; 7 nucleotides match TRBD1. The germline V gene has CDR1 SNHLY and CDR2 FYNNEI. This CDR3 is built from 15 residues. The V segment lost 0 bases and the J segment 3 bases; nucleotides outside the gene matches: 5. DNA of the CDR3: TGTGCCAGCAGTGAAGCCGGCAGGGGGAACTACGAGCAGTACTTC. It encodes CASSEAGRGNYEQYF.

This clone was seen a handful of times. Distinct nucleotide sequences in the sample also encode this CDR3. The chain combines TRBV10-3 with TRBJ1-4, with D perhaps matching TRBD1 (5 bases). The CDR3 is 14 residues long. Trimming removed 3 bases from V and 2 bases from J, with 7 bases in between. CDR1 and CDR2 (germline): ENHRY, SYGVKD. CDR3 sequence reads: CAISDGGTNEKLFF. The CDR3 DNA reads as TGTGCCATCAGTGACGGGGGGACTAATGAAAAACTGTTTTTT.

This clone was observed a few times. V gene TRBV2 combines with J gene TRBJ1-5; no clear D. The CDR3 extends over 14 amino acids. The V end lost 6 bases, the J end lost 1 base, and 10 bases lay between the germline ends. Germline assignment: CDR1 SNHLY and CDR2 FYNNEI. The CDR3 sequence: CASSERQSNQPQHF. CDR3 bases: TGTGCCAGCAGCGAACGACAAAGCAATCAGCCCCAGCATTTT.

This clone showed up just a few times. V is TRBV28 and J is TRBJ2-7, with a weak D call TRBD2 (6 bases). Germline values: CDR1 MDHEN, CDR2 SYDVKM. V lost 6 bases to trimming and J lost 3 bases, with 15 bases between them. The CDR3 length is 14 residues. CDR3 DNA: TGTGCCAGCAGGCCCGGGACTCGGGGCTACGAGCAGTACTTC. Amino acid sequence: CASRPGTRGYEQYF. The variable domain in full, with the rest retrieved from reference TRBV28 and TRBJ2-7, is DVKVTQSSRYLVKRTGEKVFLECVQDMDHENMFWYRQDPGLGLRLIYFSYDVKMKEKGDIPEGYSVSREKKERFSLILESASTNQTSMYLCASRPGTRGYEQYFGPGTRLTVT.

The chain carries TRBV18 and TRBJ1-2, with 9 bases fitting TRBD1. The CDR3 length is 14 residues. V was pared by 5 bases and J by 6 bases, with 7 bases of the junction left unmatched. The germline V gene encodes CDR1 KGHSH and CDR2 LQKENI. The CDR3: CASSAQQGADGYTF. CDR3 DNA sequence: TGTGCCAGCTCAGCCCAACAGGGGGCGGATGGCTACACCTTC.

The table lists this clone with a count of one. J is TRBJ1-1 and V is TRBV29-1; 7 nucleotides match TRBD1. Germline loops: CDR1 SQVTM, CDR2 ANQGSEA. Trimming at V came to 7 bases and at J to 11 bases, leaving 7 bases not matched to a gene. The CDR3 is made up of 10 amino acids. In DNA, the CDR3 is TGCAGCGGCAGGGGGACTGGGGCTTTCTTT. Protein sequence: CSGRGTGAFF.

In this sample, this clone turned up a few times. V usage is TRBV5-6 and J usage is TRBJ1-2; perhaps TRBD1 as D (6 bases). The germline V and J ends were trimmed by 0 bases and 4 bases, with 10 bases remaining between them. CDR1 and CDR2 from the germline V gene are SGHDT and YYEEEE. The CDR3 consists of 14 residues. CDR3: CASSLAGAGYGYTF. CDR3 nucleotide sequence: TGTGCCAGCAGCTTGGCGGGGGCGGGCTATGGCTACACCTTC.